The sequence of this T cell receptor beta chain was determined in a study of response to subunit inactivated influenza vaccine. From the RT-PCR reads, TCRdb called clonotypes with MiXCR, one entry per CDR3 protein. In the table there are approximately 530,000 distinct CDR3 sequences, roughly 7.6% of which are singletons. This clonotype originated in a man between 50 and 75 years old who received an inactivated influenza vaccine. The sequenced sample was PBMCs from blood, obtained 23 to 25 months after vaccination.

CDR3 DNA sequence: TGTGCCAGCAGCTCCGGACAGGGGGGGGATTCACCCCTCCACTTT. It encodes CASSSGQGGDSPLHF. The chain links TRBV7-9 to TRBJ1-6; 10 nucleotides match TRBD1. The CDR3 is 15 residues long. Germline V gene sequence: CDR1 SEHNR, CDR2 FQNEAQ (reference sequence). The V segment lost 4 bases and the J segment 8 bases; nucleotides outside the gene matches: 5.